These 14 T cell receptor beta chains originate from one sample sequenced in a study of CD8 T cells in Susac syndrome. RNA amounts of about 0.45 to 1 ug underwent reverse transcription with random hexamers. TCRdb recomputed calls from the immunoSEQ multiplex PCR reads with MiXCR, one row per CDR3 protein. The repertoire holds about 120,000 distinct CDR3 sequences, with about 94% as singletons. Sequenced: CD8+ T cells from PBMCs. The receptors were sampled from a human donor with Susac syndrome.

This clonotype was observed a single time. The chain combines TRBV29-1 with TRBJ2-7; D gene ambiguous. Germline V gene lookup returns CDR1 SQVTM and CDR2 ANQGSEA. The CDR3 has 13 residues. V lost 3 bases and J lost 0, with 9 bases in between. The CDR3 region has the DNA TGCAGCGTTGAGTCAGCAATCTCCTACGAGCAGTACTTC. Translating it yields CSVESAISYEQYF.

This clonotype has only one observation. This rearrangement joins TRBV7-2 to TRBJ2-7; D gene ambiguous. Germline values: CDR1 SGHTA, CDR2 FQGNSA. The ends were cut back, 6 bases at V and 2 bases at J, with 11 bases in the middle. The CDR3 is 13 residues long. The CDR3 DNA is TGTGCCAGCAGGCCCTGGGCAGCCTACGAGCAGTACTTC. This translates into CASRPWAAYEQYF.

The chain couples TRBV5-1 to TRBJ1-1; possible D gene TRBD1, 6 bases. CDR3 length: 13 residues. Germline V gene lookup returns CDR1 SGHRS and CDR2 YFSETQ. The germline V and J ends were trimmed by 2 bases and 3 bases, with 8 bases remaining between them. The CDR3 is CASSFTGYTEAFF. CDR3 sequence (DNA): TGCGCCAGCAGCTTCACAGGGTACACTGAAGCTTTCTTT.

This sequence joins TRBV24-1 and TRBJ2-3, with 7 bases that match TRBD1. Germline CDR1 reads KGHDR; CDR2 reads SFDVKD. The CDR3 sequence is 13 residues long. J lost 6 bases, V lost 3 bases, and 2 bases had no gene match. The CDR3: CATSDSRGDTQYF. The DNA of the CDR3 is TGTGCCACCAGTGATAGCAGGGGGGATACGCAGTATTTT.

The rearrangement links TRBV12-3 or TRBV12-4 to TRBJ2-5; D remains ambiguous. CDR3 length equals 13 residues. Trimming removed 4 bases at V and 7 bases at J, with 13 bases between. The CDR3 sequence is CASSSVADRTQYF. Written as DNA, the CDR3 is TGTGCCAGCAGTTCGGTAGCCGACCGGACCCAGTACTTC.

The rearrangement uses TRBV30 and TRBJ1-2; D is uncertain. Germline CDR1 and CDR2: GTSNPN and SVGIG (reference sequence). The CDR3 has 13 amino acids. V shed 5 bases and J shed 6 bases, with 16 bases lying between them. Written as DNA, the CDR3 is TGTGCCTGGGCTTGGACCTCGAGCCATGGCTACACCTTC. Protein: CAWAWTSSHGYTF.

The CDR3 DNA reads as TGTGCCAGCAGTGTGACAGGGGCCCCTGAATGGGGCAATCAGCCCCAGCATTTT. Its protein is CASSVTGAPEWGNQPQHF. The chain uses TRBV2 and TRBJ1-5, with 8 bases aligning to TRBD1. The V gene's germline CDR1 is SNHLY and CDR2 FYNNEI. This CDR3 contains 18 residues. Trimming removed 4 bases from V and 2 bases from J; junction bases left unmatched: 13.

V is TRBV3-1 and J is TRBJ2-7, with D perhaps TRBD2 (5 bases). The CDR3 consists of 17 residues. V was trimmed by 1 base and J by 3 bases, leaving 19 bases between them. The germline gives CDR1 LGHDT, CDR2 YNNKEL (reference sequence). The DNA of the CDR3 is TGTGCCAGCAGCCAAGCATCGGCGGGTGAAAGGGTCTACGAGCAGTACTTC. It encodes CASSQASAGERVYEQYF.

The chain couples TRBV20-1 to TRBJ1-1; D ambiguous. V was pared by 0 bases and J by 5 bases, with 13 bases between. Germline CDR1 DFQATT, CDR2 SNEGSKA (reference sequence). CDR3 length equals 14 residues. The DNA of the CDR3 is TGCAGTGCTAGAGAGGTGCACGACGGGACTGAAGCTTTCTTT. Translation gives CSAREVHDGTEAFF.

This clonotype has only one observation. CDR3 in DNA: TGCAGTGCTAGGATTGTAGATAGCAATCAGCCCCAGCATTTT. As protein: CSARIVDSNQPQHF. The chain carries TRBV20-1 and TRBJ1-5; no clear D. V was trimmed by 3 bases and J by 0 bases, leaving 9 bases between them. The CDR3 has 14 residues. The germline gives CDR1 DFQATT, CDR2 SNEGSKA (reference sequence).

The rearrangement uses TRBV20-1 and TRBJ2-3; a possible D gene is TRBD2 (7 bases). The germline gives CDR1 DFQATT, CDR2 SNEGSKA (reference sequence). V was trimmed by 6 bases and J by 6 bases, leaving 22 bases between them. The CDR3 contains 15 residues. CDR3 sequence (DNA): TGCAGTGCCAAGGACCTTGGGGGGGCTCGGGATACGCAGTATTTT. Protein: CSAKDLGGARDTQYF.

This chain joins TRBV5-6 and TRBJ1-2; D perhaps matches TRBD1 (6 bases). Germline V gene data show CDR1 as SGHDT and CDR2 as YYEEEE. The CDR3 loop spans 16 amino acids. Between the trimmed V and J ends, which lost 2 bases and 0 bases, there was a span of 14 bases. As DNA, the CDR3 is TGTGCCAGCAGCTTTAACAGGGAGGGCACTAACTATGGCTACACCTTC. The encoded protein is CASSFNREGTNYGYTF.

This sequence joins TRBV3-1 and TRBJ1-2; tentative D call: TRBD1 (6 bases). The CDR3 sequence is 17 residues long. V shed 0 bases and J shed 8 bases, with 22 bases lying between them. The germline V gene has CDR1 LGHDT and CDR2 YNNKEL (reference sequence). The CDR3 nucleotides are TGTGCCAGCAGCCAAGATCCCCAACAGGGAGTAACGCGAGGCTACACCTTC. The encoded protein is CASSQDPQQGVTRGYTF.

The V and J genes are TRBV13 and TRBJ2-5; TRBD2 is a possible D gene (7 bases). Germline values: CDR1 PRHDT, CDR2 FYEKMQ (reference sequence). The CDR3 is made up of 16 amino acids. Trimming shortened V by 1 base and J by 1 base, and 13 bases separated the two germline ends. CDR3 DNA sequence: TGTGCCAGCAGCTTAGTGGGGGGGGCCTCCCAAGAGACCCAGTACTTC. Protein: CASSLVGGASQETQYF. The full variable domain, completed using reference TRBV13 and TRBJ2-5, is AAGVIQSPRHLIKEKRETATLKCYPIPRHDTVYWYQQGPGQDPQFLISFYEKMQSDKGSIPDRFSAQQFSDYHSELNMSSLELGDSALYFCASSLVGGASQETQYFGPGTRLLVL.